Below, one T cell receptor beta chain is given with its context. These data come from a study of blood T cell repertoires in COVID-19. Across the whole study: Sites across the United States, Italy and Spain contributed samples from acute and convalescent COVID-19. The cDNA or gDNA used as material had been derived from T cells, B-cell-depleted T cells, or PBMCs.

There are 15 residues in the CDR3. Germline V gene lookup returns CDR1 SGHAT and CDR2 FQNNGV. The V and J ends lost 3 bases and 1 base respectively, with 10 bases between them. Measured with immunoSEQ multiplex PCR; TCRdb has only the in-frame clones, and not every one. The sample carries around 120,000 clones, less than 90% recorded once. The source of this sequence is a man aged 30-40 years with acute or convalescent COVID-19. The V gene is TRBV11-2, the J gene TRBJ1-3; D gene uncertain. Sequenced input: peripheral blood. The CDR3 bases are TGTGCCAGCAGCTTTTACAGCCATTCTGGAAACACCATATATTTT. It specifies CASSFYSHSGNTIYF.